The TCR beta chain described here comes from a study of blood T cell repertoires in COVID-19. Study overall: T cells, B-cell-depleted T cells, or PBMCs supplied cDNA or gDNA.

Original processing methods: Nucleated cell counts were estimated from reference gene primer amplification. Repertoires were generated with immunoSEQ multiplex PCR, while TCRdb's copy carries only in-frame clones and drops some. The V and J calls and clone size were taken over from that table, and D and trimming were inferred from the DNA. The data hold some 190,000 clones, with about nine tenths observed a single time. V was pared by 2 bases and J by 10 bases, with 7 bases of the junction left unmatched. Germline V gene lookup returns CDR1 MGHRA and CDR2 YSYEKL. This CDR3 comprises 13 residues. Sequenced sample: peripheral blood. This TCR came from a man aged 25-45 years with acute or convalescent COVID-19. This rearrangement joins TRBV4-1 to TRBJ1-2; 7 bases are shared with TRBD1. The chain's CDR3 is CASSQITGEVYTF. CDR3 DNA: TGCGCCAGCAGCCAAATAACAGGGGAAGTCTACACCTTC.